Presented here are 17 T cell receptor beta chains from one specimen sequenced in a study of beta chain features in type 1 diabetes. Expressed TCRB transcripts were sequenced because the entire RNA isolate underwent reverse transcription. Sequencing was performed with immunoSEQ multiplex PCR; in TCRdb, only in-frame clones are kept and a portion is missing. The sample has under 900,000 clones; roughly 15% are singletons. Input material: naive CD4+ T cells from blood. These receptors all stem from a woman between 18 and 29 years old in good health.

This clone was found a few times. This chain uses TRBV11-1 with TRBJ2-3; TRBD1 aligns across 7 bases. The V and J ends lost 2 bases and 11 bases, in that order; junction bases with no gene match: 16. Germline V gives CDR1 SGHAT, CDR2 FQDESV (reference sequence). There are 16 residues in the CDR3. The CDR3 sequence: CASSLLVGTQTGRQYF. The DNA of the CDR3 is TGTGCCAGCAGCTTACTTGTCGGGACCCAGACAGGGAGGCAGTATTTT.

J is TRBJ2-2 and V is TRBV29-1; the D is unclear. CDR3 length equals 17 residues. The germline V and J ends were trimmed by 7 bases and 2 bases, with 23 bases remaining between them. Germline-derived CDR1 and CDR2 are SQVTM and ANQGSEA. The DNA of the CDR3 is TGCAGCGCTTGGGTGGCTCTACGGCGGACCAACACCGGGGAGCTGTTTTTT. Amino acids: CSAWVALRRTNTGELFF.

V is TRBV28 and J is TRBJ2-1; D unresolved. From germline, CDR1 is MDHEN and CDR2 SYDVKM. The CDR3 runs to 12 residues. Trimming shortened V by 2 bases and J by 10 bases, and 9 bases separated the two germline ends. CDR3 region: CASSLAAREQFF. As DNA, the CDR3 is TGTGCCAGCAGTTTAGCCGCTCGGGAGCAGTTCTTC.

The chain recombines TRBV2 with TRBJ1-1; D is possibly TRBD1 (5 bases). The CDR3 loop spans 13 amino acids. The V end lost 8 bases, the J end lost 3 bases, and 13 bases lay between the germline ends. Germline V lookup: CDR1 SNHLY, CDR2 FYNNEI. Here the CDR3 DNA reads TGTGCCAGCTTCTTTGGGGGTGACACTGAAGCTTTCTTT. It encodes CASFFGGDTEAFF. The full variable domain, in which reference TRBV2 and TRBJ1-1 provide the parts outside the CDR3, is EPEVTQTPSHQVTQMGQEVILRCVPISNHLYFYWYRQILGQKVEFLVSFYNNEISEKSEIFDDQFSVERPDGSNFTLKIRSTKLEDSAMYFCASFFGGDTEAFFGQGTRLTVV.

The genes are TRBV20-1 and TRBJ2-1; D gene uncertain. The CDR3 runs to 11 residues. Germline V gene sequence: CDR1 DFQATT, CDR2 SNEGSKA (reference sequence). V lost 4 bases and J 7 bases, leaving 8 bases between the germline ends. The CDR3: CSATDANEQFF. CDR3 nucleotides: TGCAGTGCTACCGATGCGAATGAGCAGTTCTTC.

This clone has more than one count but fewer than ten. The rearrangement joins TRBV5-1 to TRBJ2-1; TRBD2 matches at 9 bases. CDR3 length: 20 amino acids. Germline V lookup: CDR1 SGHRS, CDR2 YFSETQ. With 0 bases clipped from V and 3 bases from J, the junction kept 16 bases outside the gene matches. For the CDR3, the DNA is TGCGCCAGCAGCTTGGCTTTAGGGACTAGCACTAAGTTGGACTACAATGAGCAGTTCTTC. Its translation: CASSLALGTSTKLDYNEQFF.

This clone has more than one count but fewer than ten. This chain joins TRBV4-2 and TRBJ2-1; D gene unclear. Germline loops: CDR1 LGHNA, CDR2 YNFKEQ. The CDR3 loop spans 15 amino acids. The germline V and J ends were trimmed by 6 bases and 4 bases, with 16 bases remaining between them. CDR3 bases: TGTGCCAGCAGTAATAGAGTTCACCAATACAATGAGCAGTTCTTC. The encoded protein is CASSNRVHQYNEQFF.

The sample holds a few counts of this clone. CDR3: CAIAPRLGGASTDTQYF. The CDR3 DNA reads as TGTGCCATCGCCCCCCGACTTGGCGGGGCTAGCACAGATACGCAGTATTTT. This chain joins TRBV10-3 and TRBJ2-3, with a tentative D call TRBD2 (6 bases). V shed 8 bases and J shed 0 bases, with 21 bases lying between them. Per germline, CDR1 ENHRY and CDR2 SYGVKD. This CDR3 comprises 17 residues.

The sample holds a few counts of this clone. The chain links TRBV5-1 to TRBJ2-7; TRBD1 or TRBD2 may be the D gene (6 bases each). There are 14 residues in the CDR3. Trimming removed 4 bases at V and 12 bases at J, with 23 bases between. Germline loops: CDR1 SGHRS, CDR2 YFSETQ. CDR3 coding DNA: TGCGCCAGCAGCCGGGGGCAGGGCAGCGCTTTGCGGTACTTC. It yields the protein CASSRGQGSALRYF.

In regard to this clone: Distinct nucleotide sequences in the sample also encode this CDR3. The chain links TRBV7-2 to TRBJ2-1; no clear D gene. CDR3 size: 14 residues. V lost 0 bases and J lost 0, with 3 bases in between. The germline V gene has CDR1 SGHTA and CDR2 FQGNSA. In DNA form, the CDR3 reads TGTGCCAGCAGCTTAGCTAGCTCCTACAATGAGCAGTTCTTC. This translates into CASSLASSYNEQFF.

The chain carries TRBV9 and TRBJ1-5; tentatively, D is TRBD1 (6 bases). CDR3 size: 15 residues. The V and J ends lost 3 bases and 0 bases respectively, with 10 bases between them. Germline lookup yields CDR1 SGDLS and CDR2 YYNGEE. The CDR3 nucleotides read TGTGCCAGCAGCGCAGGGGAATATAGCAATCAGCCCCAGCATTTT. Encoded protein: CASSAGEYSNQPQHF.

J is TRBJ2-1 and V is TRBV18; D gene ambiguous. Deletions cut 6 bases from V and 5 bases from J, with 5 bases between. Germline-derived CDR1 and CDR2 are KGHSH and LQKENI. This CDR3 spans 11 amino acids. The CDR3 nucleotides read TGTGCCAGCTCCGAGAACAATGAGCAGTTCTTC. Protein: CASSENNEQFF.

The chain employs TRBV28 and TRBJ1-2; D gene unclear. CDR1 is MDHEN and CDR2 is SYDVKM in the germline V gene. This CDR3 has 13 residues. V lost 2 bases to trimming and J lost 4 bases, with 8 bases between them. CDR3 in DNA: TGTGCCAGCAGTTTAGTGGAGGCCTATGGCTACACCTTC. It specifies CASSLVEAYGYTF.

The J gene is TRBJ2-3, the V gene TRBV28, with TRBD2 as a possible D gene (5 bases). Per germline, CDR1 MDHEN and CDR2 SYDVKM. This CDR3 is built from 17 residues. V lost 5 bases to trimming and J lost 3 bases, with 21 bases between them. Here the CDR3 reads CASSAPSTSRGTDTQYF. Here the CDR3 DNA reads TGTGCCAGCAGTGCCCCCTCAACTAGTCGGGGAACAGATACGCAGTATTTT. The entire variable domain, with the rest obtained from reference TRBV28 and TRBJ2-3, is as follows: DVKVTQSSRYLVKRTGEKVFLECVQDMDHENMFWYRQDPGLGLRLIYFSYDVKMKEKGDIPEGYSVSREKKERFSLILESASTNQTSMYLCASSAPSTSRGTDTQYFGPGTRLTVL.

The sample holds a few counts of this clone. This sample also contains other DNA sequences that code for the same CDR3. This rearrangement joins TRBV7-2 to TRBJ2-2; D is unclear. The CDR3 runs to 15 residues. Per germline, CDR1 SGHTA and CDR2 FQGNSA. Trimming shortened V by 1 base and J by 0 bases, and 6 bases separated the two germline ends. The CDR3 sequence: CASSLGGTNTGELFF. CDR3 DNA sequence: TGTGCCAGCAGCTTAGGCGGTACGAACACCGGGGAGCTGTTTTTT.

The chain couples TRBV7-9 to TRBJ1-2; no clear D. The V and J ends lost 1 base and 8 bases respectively, with 11 bases between them. From germline, CDR1 is SEHNR and CDR2 FQNEAQ (reference sequence). The CDR3 has 13 amino acids. CDR3 DNA sequence: TGTGCCAGCAGCTTAGAGGGCGGAGGGGGCTACACCTTC. Protein sequence: CASSLEGGGGYTF.

This chain uses TRBV18 with TRBJ1-5, with TRBD1 identical over 8 bases. This CDR3 has 15 residues. The V gene's germline CDR1 is KGHSH and CDR2 LQKENI. J gave up 6 bases and V 6 bases, and 10 bases lay outside the gene matches. The CDR3 nucleotides are TGTGCCAGCTCGCAGGGACAGGTGAGGGGTCAGCCCCAGCATTTT. It specifies CASSQGQVRGQPQHF.